This is a list of T cell receptor beta chains from one sample in a study of neurological immune-mediated disorders. One entry per CDR3 protein results from TCRdb running MiXCR on the 5' RACE reads. Of about 49,000 distinct CDR3 sequences listed, roughly 13% were seen once; the top ten hold roughly 4.3%. Specimen: PBMCs. Source of these receptors: a male donor with HTLV-1-associated myelopathy (HAM/TSP). Each CDR3 is given with its conserved first and last residue. The order of the fields is clone size, D gene, J gene, V gene, CDR3 DNA, CDR3 protein. The D gene is left open where the match is weak. Only some rows state a clone size, as once, few, many or a class for expanded clones.

many | TRBD2 | TRBJ2-2 | TRBV20-1 | TGCAGTGCTAGGACCGGACTAGCGGGGGCCCACACCGGGGAGCTGTTTTTT | CSARTGLAGAHTGELFF
many | TRBD1 | TRBJ2-7 | TRBV29-1 | TGCAGCGTTGGACAGGGGGCCTACGAGCAGTACTTC | CSVGQGAYEQYF
many | TRBD2 | TRBJ2-1 | TRBV7-6 | TGTGCCAGCAGCTTAGCGTTCGGAAGCGGGAGCTCCTACAATGAGCAGTTCTTC | CASSLAFGSGSSYNEQFF
many | - | TRBJ1-2 | TRBV5-1 | TGCGCCAGCAGCTTGGCCCCGGGCACGCAGAACTATGGCTACACCTTC | CASSLAPGTQNYGYTF
- | - | TRBJ2-7 | TRBV18 | TGTGCCAGCTCACCACTCGAGGGACCTGGGGAGCAGTACTTC | CASSPLEGPGEQYF
many | - | TRBJ2-7 | TRBV27 | TGTGCCAGCAGCCCCCTTGGGGTCCAGAGTTACGAGCAGTACTTC | CASSPLGVQSYEQYF
many | TRBD1 | TRBJ1-5 | TRBV20-1 | TGCAGTGCTAGAGATGCCAGGGGGAGCAATCAGCCCCAGCATTTT | CSARDARGSNQPQHF
many | TRBD2 | TRBJ2-3 | TRBV20-1 | TGCAGTGCTCCTCCTACTAGCGGGGGGGCAGATACGCAGTATTTT | CSAPPTSGGADTQYF
- | - | TRBJ1-5 | TRBV19 | TGTGCCAGTAGTGCCCTCGGGGATCGCCAGCCCCAGCATTTT | CASSALGDRQPQHF
many | TRBD1 | TRBJ1-4 | TRBV7-6 | TGTGCCAGCAGACCGGGACAGGGCAATGAAAAACTGTTTTTT | CASRPGQGNEKLFF
many | TRBD2 | TRBJ2-5 | TRBV3-1 | TGTGCCAGCAGCCGCCTAGCGGGGGGAATCAAAGAGACCCAGTACTTC | CASSRLAGGIKETQYF
many | TRBD1 | TRBJ1-2 | TRBV5-5 | TGTGCCAGCAGCTTGGGCGGGACAGCCTCTAACTATGGCTACACCTTC | CASSLGGTASNYGYTF
many | - | TRBJ2-1 | TRBV7-2 | TGTGCCAGCAGCTTAGCAGTGAACAATGAGCAGTTCTTC | CASSLAVNNEQFF
many | TRBD2 | TRBJ2-1 | TRBV7-2 | TGTGCCAGCACCCGAGCGGGGGGGCCTCGTGAGCAGTTCTTC | CASTRAGGPREQFF
many | - | TRBJ1-3 | TRBV5-1 | TGCGCCAGCAGCCTGATGGGGACACACTCTGGAAACACCATATATTTT | CASSLMGTHSGNTIYF
many | TRBD2 | TRBJ2-3 | TRBV3-1 | TGTGCCAGCAGCCAAGAGGCGGGGGGGAGAGATACGCAGTATTTT | CASSQEAGGRDTQYF
many | TRBD1 | TRBJ1-4 | TRBV7-9 | TGTGCCAGCAGCTTCGGGCGATCCAACATGGACAGGGGAGCAGGAAAACTGTTTTTT | CASSFGRSNMDRGAGKLFF
many | TRBD2 | TRBJ2-7 | TRBV7-6 | TGTGCCAGCAGCTTAGCCGGGGGGTCCTACGAGCAGTACTTC | CASSLAGGSYEQYF
many | - | TRBJ1-1 | TRBV20-1 | TGCAGTGCTCTCAGGGACATGAACACTGAAGCTTTCTTT | CSALRDMNTEAFF
many | - | TRBJ2-3 | TRBV9 | TGTGCCAGCAGCCCGGGACCACCTAGCACAGATACGCAGTATTTT | CASSPGPPSTDTQYF
- | - | TRBJ2-7 | TRBV6-6 | TGTGCCAGCAGTTATACAGGGTACGAGCAGTACTTC | CASSYTGYEQYF
medium-sized | - | TRBJ2-4 | TRBV14 | TGTGCCAGCAGCCAGGTTGGGTCTCTAGCCAAAAACATTCAGTACTTC | CASSQVGSLAKNIQYF
many | TRBD2 | TRBJ2-5 | TRBV3-1 | TGTGCCAGCAGTTACACTGGACTAGCGGGGGACCAAGAGACCCAGTACTTC | CASSYTGLAGDQETQYF
- | - | TRBJ2-5 | TRBV5-1 | TGCGCCAGCAGCTTGGTCGGCCCAGAGACCCAGTACTTC | CASSLVGPETQYF
many | - | TRBJ2-3 | TRBV5-1 | TGCGCCAGCAGCGAGGCAGATACGCAGTATTTT | CASSEADTQYF
many | TRBD1 | TRBJ2-3 | TRBV5-1 | TGCGCCAGCAGCATCGGGACAGGGGGCATGAATACGCAGTATTTT | CASSIGTGGMNTQYF
many | - | TRBJ2-3 | TRBV5-1 | TGCGCCAGCAGCTTGACGGGGGCGCACACAGATACGCAGTATTTT | CASSLTGAHTDTQYF
- | - | TRBJ1-1 | TRBV2 | TGTGCCAGCCGTCGGTCACCGGGGGAAGGAGCTTTCTTT | CASRRSPGEGAFF
many | - | TRBJ2-7 | TRBV20-1 | TGCAGTGCCCCCGACAGCCCCTACGAGCAGTACTTC | CSAPDSPYEQYF
many | TRBD2 | TRBJ2-5 | TRBV5-1 | TGCGCCAGCAGCTGGACTAGCGGGGGGGGTGAGACCCAGTACTTC | CASSWTSGGGETQYF
many | - | TRBJ2-1 | TRBV29-1 | TGCAGCGTTGAAGACTACAGGGAGCAGTTCTTC | CSVEDYREQFF
few | - | TRBJ1-5 | TRBV19 | TGTGCCACGAGACGGACAGACAATCAGCCCCAGCATTTT | CATRRTDNQPQHF
many | TRBD2 | TRBJ2-4 | TRBV4-1 | TGCGCCAGTTCTCCATGGAAGGGGAGGGACATTCAGTACTTC | CASSPWKGRDIQYF
many | - | TRBJ2-2 | TRBV12-3/TRBV12-4 | TGTGCCAGCAGTTTTTCTGTCCGGCGACTCAACACCGGGGAGCTGTTTTTT | CASSFSVRRLNTGELFF
many | - | TRBJ2-2 | TRBV27 | TGTGCCAGCAGGGCCCCTAGTAGGGGCTGGACCGGGGAGCTGTTTTTT | CASRAPSRGWTGELFF
many | - | TRBJ2-5 | TRBV5-1 | TGCGCCAGCAGCCCACAAACAGGGTTATGGAGAGAGACCCAGTACTTC | CASSPQTGLWRETQYF
many | - | TRBJ1-2 | TRBV12-3/TRBV12-4 | TGTGCCAGCAGTTCGGACGGAAACGGCTATGGCTACACCTTC | CASSSDGNGYGYTF
many | TRBD1 | TRBJ1-5 | TRBV20-1 | TGCAGTGCTCCCCAGCCATCCGGGACAGTTGATCAGCCCCAGCATTTT | CSAPQPSGTVDQPQHF
many | - | TRBJ1-4 | TRBV7-2 | TGTGCCAGCAGCCCCGCACGACAGGACCGAAAACTGTTTTTT | CASSPARQDRKLFF
many | - | TRBJ2-5 | TRBV13 | TGTGCCAGCAGCTTAGGCCAGGGTATTGAGACCCAGTACTTC | CASSLGQGIETQYF
many | - | TRBJ2-1 | TRBV4-2 | TGTGCCAGCAGCCAAGCCGGGGTACCAGATGAGCAGTTCTTC | CASSQAGVPDEQFF
many | - | TRBJ2-5 | TRBV5-5 | TGTGCCAGCAGCTTGTTTGACGGCGCAGGCGGGGCGACCCAGTACTTC | CASSLFDGAGGATQYF
- | - | TRBJ2-7 | TRBV20-1 | TGCAGTGCTAGAGATAAAATGACAGGACGTCGGGAGCAGTACTTC | CSARDKMTGRREQYF
many | - | TRBJ1-6 | TRBV20-1 | TGCAGTGCTAGCCCCCCGGGCAGGGGCAATTCACCCCTCCACTTT | CSASPPGRGNSPLHF
many | - | TRBJ2-6 | TRBV5-1 | TGCGCCAGCAGCTTTACGGCAGCGTCCCCTGGGGCCAACGTCCTGACTTTC | CASSFTAASPGANVLTF
many | TRBD1 | TRBJ2-1 | TRBV18 | TGTGCCAGCTCACCCAGGACAGGCTTTAATGAGCAGTTCTTC | CASSPRTGFNEQFF
many | - | TRBJ2-2 | TRBV27 | TGTGCCAGCAGTTCTGGGCTCGGGGAGCTGTTTTTT | CASSSGLGELFF
many | - | TRBJ1-5 | TRBV20-1 | TGCAGTGCTAGAGATTGGGCCGGGGCAAATCAGCCCCAGCATTTT | CSARDWAGANQPQHF
many | TRBD2 | TRBJ2-2 | TRBV6-5 | TGTGCCAGCAGTTTGGGGGGGGGCACCGGGGAGCTGTTTTTT | CASSLGGGTGELFF
- | TRBD1 | TRBJ1-2 | TRBV28 | TGTGCCAGCAGTTCTCCGACAGGGCACGACTATGGCTACACCTTC | CASSSPTGHDYGYTF
many | TRBD2 | TRBJ2-4 | TRBV3-1 | TGTGCCAGCAGCCAAGGAGCGGGGGGGCCAGTGGCCAAAAACATTCAGTACTTC | CASSQGAGGPVAKNIQYF
many | TRBD1 | TRBJ2-2 | TRBV6-5 | TGTGCCAGCAGCCGTACGTCTACAGGGGCAGAGGAGCTGTTTTTT | CASSRTSTGAEELFF
- | TRBD1 | TRBJ1-2 | TRBV19 | TGTGCCAGTAGTATTTACGGACAGGCCTATGGCTACACCTTC | CASSIYGQAYGYTF
many | TRBD2 | TRBJ2-1 | TRBV5-1 | TGCGCCAGCAGCCTTAGCGGGGTGAATGAGCAGTTCTTC | CASSLSGVNEQFF
many | - | TRBJ2-7 | TRBV20-1 | TGCAGTGCTACCCAACTGGGATACGAGCAGTACTTC | CSATQLGYEQYF
many | TRBD1 | TRBJ1-2 | TRBV12-3/TRBV12-4 | TGTGCCACCTCGGGACAGTCCGACTATGGCTACACCTTC | CATSGQSDYGYTF
many | - | TRBJ1-1 | TRBV12-3/TRBV12-4 | TGTGCCAGCAATCCCCTACTGGAGAACACTGAAGCTTTCTTT | CASNPLLENTEAFF
many | - | TRBJ2-6 | TRBV10-3 | TGTGCCATCAGTGAGTCGAGGGGCGCGGGAGGGGCCAACGTCCTGACTTTC | CAISESRGAGGANVLTF
many | - | TRBJ2-3 | TRBV4-1 | TGCGCCAGCAGCCCAACCGGGGCTGGGGGGCTGGCAGATACGCAGTATTTT | CASSPTGAGGLADTQYF
many | - | TRBJ1-5 | TRBV7-2 | TGTGCCAGCAGCTTTGACCCCGGTAGCAATCAGCCCCAGCATTTT | CASSFDPGSNQPQHF